Described below is a single T cell receptor (beta chain) sequence and its context. What it binds is not known. CD4+ cells underwent separation, giving CD45RA+ naive and CD45RA-negative memory subsets. Approximately 210 ng DNA, 25,000 to 30,000 T cell genomes, went into each sorted-subset replicate PCR. Original handling: As immunoSEQ supplied junction-only sequences (without quality scores), filtering differed. Here immunoSEQ multiplex PCR was the method, and the copy in TCRdb shows in-frame clones only, minus some. V and J calls and clone size are those listed in that table; D and trimming were worked out from the DNA. The sample yields around 1.4 million clones, 97% to 99% seen once. The CDR3 contains 14 residues. Germline-derived CDR1 and CDR2 are ENHRY and SYGVKD. V was pared by 6 bases and J by 3 bases, with 4 bases of the junction left unmatched. The data stem from a study of shared clonotypes between healthy human individuals. Study-level results: Among donors, the sharing of clonotypes was expected to be influenced by sequencing depth.

The sample comprised naive CD4+ T cells sorted from blood. Indicated subset: CD45RA+ positively selected. The V gene is TRBV10-3, the J gene TRBJ1-4, with 7 bases fitting TRBD1. This receptor was obtained from a man aged 25 to 40 in good health. CDR3 protein: CAIRKGASNEKLFF. The DNA of the CDR3 is TGTGCCATCAGAAAGGGGGCGTCTAATGAAAAACTGTTTTTT.